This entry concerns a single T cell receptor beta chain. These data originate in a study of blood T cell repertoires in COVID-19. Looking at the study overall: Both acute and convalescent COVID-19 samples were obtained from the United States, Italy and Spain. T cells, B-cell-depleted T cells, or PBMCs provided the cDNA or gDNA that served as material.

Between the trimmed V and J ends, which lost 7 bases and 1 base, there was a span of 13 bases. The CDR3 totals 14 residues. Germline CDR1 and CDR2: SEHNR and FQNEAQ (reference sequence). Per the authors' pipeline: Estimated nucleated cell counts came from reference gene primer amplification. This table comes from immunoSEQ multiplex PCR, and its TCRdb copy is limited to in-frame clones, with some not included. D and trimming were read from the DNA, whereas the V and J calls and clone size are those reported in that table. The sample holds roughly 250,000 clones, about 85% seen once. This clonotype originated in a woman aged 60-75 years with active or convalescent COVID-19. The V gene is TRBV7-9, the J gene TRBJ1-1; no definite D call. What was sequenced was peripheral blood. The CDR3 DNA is TGTGCCAGCAACCGTGGCGGGCGGAACACTGAAGCTTTCTTT. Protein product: CASNRGGRNTEAFF.